This TCR beta chain emerged from a study of response to subunit inactivated influenza vaccine. This clonotype turned up a few times. Looked up from germline, CDR1 is MDHEN and CDR2 is SYDVKM. The V and J ends lost 6 bases and 2 bases respectively, with 22 bases between them. This CDR3 is built from 17 residues. MiXCR was run by TCRdb on the RT-PCR reads, yielding one entry per CDR3 protein. The sample contains approximately 700,000 distinct CDR3 sequences, around a sixth of which appear only once. Sequenced here: PBMCs from blood, sampled about 11 days after vaccination. This clonotype was sampled from a man aged 50-59 years who received an inactivated influenza vaccine. V is TRBV28 and J is TRBJ1-1; D gene unclear. CDR3 loop: CASSGRWMQKPNTEAFF. For the CDR3, the DNA is TGTGCCAGCAGCGGCAGGTGGATGCAAAAACCAAACACTGAAGCTTTCTTT.